This note documents a single T cell receptor (beta chain) sequence. Its antigen is not identified. Germline V gene sequence: CDR1 MNHEY, CDR2 SMNVEV (reference sequence). V was pared by 8 bases and J by 4 bases, with 4 bases of the junction left unmatched. The CDR3 spans 12 residues. This specimen belongs to a study of T cells after yellow fever vaccination. Study results and limitations: Once the booster was given, most primary-vaccination clones reappeared, at approximately 97% for CD4 and more than 85% for CD8. The secondary response was weaker but peaked faster, day 5 versus 15. Any FACS-sorted repertoire could hold abundant clonotypes that contaminate it from the bulk population.

5'RACE template switching produced TCR cDNA carrying a universal primer site and UMIs. Each CDR3 protein gets one entry after TCRdb re-called the 5' RACE reads with MiXCR. The repertoire holds hundreds of thousands of distinct CDR3 sequences, with 20% to 25% as singletons. The material sequenced was PBMCs, taken roughly 20 days after the first yellow fever vaccination. This TCR was sampled from a man between 18 and 29 years old who received the YFV17D yellow fever vaccine. The chain has TRBV27 and TRBJ1-1; 7 bases fit TRBD1. The CDR3 DNA follows: TGTGCCAGCCGACAGGGCTCCACTGAAGCTTTCTTT. The encoded protein is CASRQGSTEAFF.